The clone carrying this TCR beta chain was recorded a few times. With V trimmed by 7 bases and J by 7 bases, 11 bases remained unmatched. CDR1 and CDR2 from the germline V gene are ENHRY and SYGVKD. The CDR3 runs to 15 residues. The data belong to a study of T cells in Graves' hyperthyroidism and ophthalmopathy. Under 3 months was the duration of disease in ophthalmopathy patients, who also had a Clinical Activity Score of at least 3 and a NOSPECS grade of at least 4. Amplification yielded TCR beta CDR3 regions, with RNA transcripts as the source. HTBI primers drove first-round RT-PCR of the TCR CDR3. Via MiXCR, TCRdb re-called the multiplex PCR reads, giving one row per CDR3 protein. The data contain a few hundred thousand distinct CDR3 sequences, roughly an eighth of them singletons.

The rearrangement uses TRBV10-3 and TRBJ2-1, with TRBD2 identical over 9 bases. The sample comprised blood. This TCR came from a woman aged 40 to 49 with Graves' ophthalmopathy. As DNA, the CDR3 is TGTGCCATCAACCAAGCGGGGGGTAAGGGAAATGAGCAGTTCTTC. Its protein is CAINQAGGKGNEQFF.